Listed here are 9 T cell receptor beta chains from one sample, sequenced in a study of blood T cell repertoires in COVID-19. Using immunoSEQ multiplex PCR, the repertoire was profiled, and TCRdb retains in-frame clones only, with some absent. The sample carries 150,000 or so clones, 88% recorded once. Sequenced sample: peripheral blood. The receptors come from a woman between 55 and 75 years old with acute or convalescent COVID-19.

V and J are TRBV7-2 and TRBJ2-7; 9 bases line up with TRBD1. Trimming removed 6 bases from V and 10 bases from J; junction bases left unmatched: 16. Germline loops: CDR1 SGHTA, CDR2 FQGNSA. There are 15 residues in the CDR3. The CDR3 DNA follows: TGTGCCAGCAGTTTACGCGGGACAGGGCTGGGGTACCAGTACTTC. Protein product: CASSLRGTGLGYQYF.

The rearrangement uses TRBV19 and TRBJ2-3; tentatively, D is TRBD1 (6 bases). Trimming cost V 5 bases and J 5 bases, with 17 bases left between them. Germline assignment: CDR1 LNHDA and CDR2 SQIVND (reference sequence). The CDR3 covers 15 residues. The CDR3 sequence is CASSFQTGIRDTQYF. CDR3 DNA sequence: TGTGCCAGTAGTTTCCAAACAGGGATTAGAGATACGCAGTATTTT.

The chain combines TRBV30 with TRBJ1-6; D remains unclear. Per germline, CDR1 GTSNPN and CDR2 SVGIG (reference sequence). The CDR3 totals 12 residues. V was pared by 2 bases and J by 7 bases, with 6 bases between. CDR3 region: CAWSSRNSPLHF. CDR3 coding DNA: TGTGCCTGGAGTTCTAGAAATTCACCCCTCCACTTT.

CDR3 amino acids: CASSLGQGRWTDTQYF. The DNA of the CDR3 is TGTGCCAGCAGCTTAGGACAGGGGCGGTGGACAGATACGCAGTATTTT. The V and J genes are TRBV7-2 and TRBJ2-3, with 8 bases matching TRBD1. With V trimmed by 1 base and J by 3 bases, 6 bases remained unmatched. The CDR3 runs to 16 residues. Germline CDR1 and CDR2: SGHTA and FQGNSA.

The rearrangement links TRBV19 to TRBJ1-5; 8 nucleotides align to TRBD1. Germline CDR1 LNHDA, CDR2 SQIVND (reference sequence). The CDR3 has 13 residues. V lost 10 bases, J lost 3 bases, and 5 bases stayed unmatched. The CDR3 nucleotides are TGTGCCATAGGGACAGGCCACAATCAGCCCCAGCATTTT. It yields the protein CAIGTGHNQPQHF.

The J gene is TRBJ2-2, the V gene TRBV24-1; 11 bases map to TRBD2. CDR1 and CDR2 (germline): KGHDR, SFDVKD. The CDR3 is 22 residues long. J gave up 4 bases and V 0 bases, and 18 bases lay outside the gene matches. The CDR3 nucleotides read TGTGCCACCAGTGATTTGCCGGGTTTGGGACTAGCGGACGGGAGGGTCACCGGGGAGCTGTTTTTT. Protein product: CATSDLPGLGLADGRVTGELFF.

This chain uses TRBV12-1 with TRBJ1-2; the D call in the table, TRBD1, was not verified against the DNA. TRBV12-1 has pseudogene status. This CDR3 region has 16 residues. CDR3 DNA: TGTGCCAGCAGCTTCCTCAACAGGGCCGTCGGCTATGGCTACACCTTC. Protein sequence: CASSFLNRAVGYGYTF.

The count of this clone is one. The rearrangement links TRBV3-1 (or the pseudogene TRBV3-2) to TRBJ2-2, with D unresolved. V lost 4 bases to trimming and J lost 5 bases, with 5 bases between them. There are 12 residues in the CDR3. CDR1 is LGHDT and CDR2 is YNNKEL in the germline V gene (reference sequence). Here the CDR3 reads CASSPLTGELFF. The CDR3, as DNA: TGTGCCAGCAGCCCTCTGACCGGGGAGCTGTTTTTT.

The chain has TRBV6-5 and TRBJ1-6; D remains unclear. V lost 2 bases, J lost 7 bases, and 12 bases lay in between. Germline loops: CDR1 MNHEY, CDR2 SVGAGI. This CDR3 spans 15 amino acids. The chain's CDR3 is CASSYGEPGNSPLHF. The CDR3 region has the DNA TGTGCCAGCAGTTACGGCGAACCGGGGAATTCACCCCTCCACTTT.